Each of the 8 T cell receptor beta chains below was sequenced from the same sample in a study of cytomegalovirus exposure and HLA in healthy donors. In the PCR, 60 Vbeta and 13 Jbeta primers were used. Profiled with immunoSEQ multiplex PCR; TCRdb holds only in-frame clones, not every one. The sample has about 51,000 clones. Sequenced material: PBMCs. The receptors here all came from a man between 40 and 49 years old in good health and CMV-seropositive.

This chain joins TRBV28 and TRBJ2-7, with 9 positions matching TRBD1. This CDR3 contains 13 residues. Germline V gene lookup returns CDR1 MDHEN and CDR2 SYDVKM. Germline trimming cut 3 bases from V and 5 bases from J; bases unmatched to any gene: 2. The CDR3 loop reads CASSLTGGDEQYF. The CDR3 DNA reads TGTGCCAGCAGTTTGACAGGGGGTGACGAGCAGTACTTC.

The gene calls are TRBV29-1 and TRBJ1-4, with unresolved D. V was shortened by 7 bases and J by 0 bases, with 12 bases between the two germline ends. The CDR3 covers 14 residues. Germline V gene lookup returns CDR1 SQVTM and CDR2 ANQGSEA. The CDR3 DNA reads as TGCAGCGCTTCGGACGGGACAACTAATGAAAAACTGTTTTTT. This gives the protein CSASDGTTNEKLFF. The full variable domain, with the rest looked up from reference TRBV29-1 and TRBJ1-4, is SAVISQKPSRDICQRGTSLTIQCQVDSQVTMMFWYRQQPGQSLTLIATANQGSEATYESGFVIDKFPISRPNLTFSTLTVSNMSPEDSSIYLCSASDGTTNEKLFFGSGTQLSVL.

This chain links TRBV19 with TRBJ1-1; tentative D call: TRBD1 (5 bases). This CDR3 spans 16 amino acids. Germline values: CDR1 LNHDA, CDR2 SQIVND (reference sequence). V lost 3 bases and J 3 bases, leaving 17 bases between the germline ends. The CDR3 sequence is CASSILFGAAHTEAFF. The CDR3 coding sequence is TGTGCCAGTAGTATCTTATTTGGGGCAGCGCACACTGAAGCTTTCTTT.

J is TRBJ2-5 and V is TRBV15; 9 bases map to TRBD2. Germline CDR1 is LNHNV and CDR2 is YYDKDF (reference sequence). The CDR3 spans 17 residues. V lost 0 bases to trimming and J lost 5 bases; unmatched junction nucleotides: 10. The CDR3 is CATSRDQGSGRGETQYF. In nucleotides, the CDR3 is TGTGCCACCAGCAGAGATCAGGGTAGCGGGAGAGGCGAGACCCAGTACTTC.

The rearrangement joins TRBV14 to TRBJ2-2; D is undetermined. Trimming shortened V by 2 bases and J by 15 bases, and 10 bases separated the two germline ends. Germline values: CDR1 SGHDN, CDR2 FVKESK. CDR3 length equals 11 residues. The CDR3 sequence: CASSQTRLVFF. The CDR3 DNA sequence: TGTGCCAGCAGCCAAACGCGGTTGGTGTTTTTT.

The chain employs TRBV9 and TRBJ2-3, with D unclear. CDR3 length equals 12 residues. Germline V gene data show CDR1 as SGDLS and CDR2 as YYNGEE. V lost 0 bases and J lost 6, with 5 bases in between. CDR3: CASSVEEDTQYF. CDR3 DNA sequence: TGTGCCAGCAGCGTAGAAGAGGATACGCAGTATTTT.

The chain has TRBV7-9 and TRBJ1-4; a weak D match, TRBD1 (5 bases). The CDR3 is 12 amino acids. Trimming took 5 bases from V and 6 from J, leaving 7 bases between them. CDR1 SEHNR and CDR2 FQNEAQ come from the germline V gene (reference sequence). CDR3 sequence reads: CASSPGDEKLFF. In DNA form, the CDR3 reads TGTGCCAGCAGCCCGGGGGATGAAAAACTGTTTTTT.

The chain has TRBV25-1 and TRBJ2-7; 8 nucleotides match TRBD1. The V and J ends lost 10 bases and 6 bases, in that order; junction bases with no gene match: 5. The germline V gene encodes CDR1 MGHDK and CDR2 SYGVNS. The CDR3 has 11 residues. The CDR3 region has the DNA TGTGCCAACGGACAGGGACTCGAGCAGTACTTC. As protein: CANGQGLEQYF.